This T cell receptor (beta chain) was sequenced for a study of cytomegalovirus exposure and HLA in healthy donors. Primers for the PCR totalled 60 Vbeta and 13 Jbeta. The assay was immunoSEQ multiplex PCR, and TCRdb's table has in-frame clones only and misses some. The table lists 100,000 to 150,000 clones, approximately 80% of them singletons. Per the germline V gene, CDR1 is LNHDA and CDR2 is SQIVND (reference sequence). The CDR3 has 14 residues. V was trimmed by 2 bases and J by 6 bases, leaving 10 bases between them. Sequencing was done on a sample of PBMCs. The chain has TRBV19 and TRBJ1-4; D gene ambiguous. The sequence was obtained from a female donor in good health and CMV-seronegative. This chain's CDR3 is CASSIRVPHEKLFF. As DNA, the CDR3 is TGTGCCAGTAGTATACGGGTTCCCCATGAAAAACTGTTTTTT.